The source of this T cell receptor beta chain is a study of human T cells and chemical hapten exposure. Individual cDNA molecules received unique molecular identifiers in the library. Each CDR3 protein gets one entry after TCRdb re-called the RACE reads with MiXCR. The top ten clones hold around 2.2% of a sample with around 99,000 distinct CDR3 sequences, roughly 9.6% of them seen once. Stated time point: patch test 2, 6 weeks after DPC sensitization. Treatment described: therapeutic diphenylcyclopropenone sensitization with weekly scalp DPC. Sequencing was performed on whole blood, taken in connection with sensitization to the hapten diphenylcyclopropenone (DPC). This TCR came from a man aged 35 to 55 with alopecia areata. Some clones in this sample may be carry-over from other donors' samples.

CDR3 sequence (DNA): TGTGCCAGCTCGCGGGACAGTTCTTCACCCCTCCACTTT. Translated: CASSRDSSSPLHF. The rearrangement uses TRBV18 and TRBJ1-6; 7 bases fit TRBD1. J lost 9 bases, V lost 6 bases, and 5 bases had no gene match. Germline V CDR1 and CDR2: KGHSH, LQKENI. The CDR3 extends over 13 amino acids.